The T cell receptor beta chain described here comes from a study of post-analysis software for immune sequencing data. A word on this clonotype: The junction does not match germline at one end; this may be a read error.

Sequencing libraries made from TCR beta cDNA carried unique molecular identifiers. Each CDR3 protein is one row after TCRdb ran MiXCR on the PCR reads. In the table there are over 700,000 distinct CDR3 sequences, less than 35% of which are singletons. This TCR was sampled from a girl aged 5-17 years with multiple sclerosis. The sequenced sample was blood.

This CDR3 is CTSSVSGEDTQYF. CDR3 sequence (DNA): TGTACCAGCAGTGTTAGCGGGGAAGATACGCAGTATTTT. V usage is TRBV6-4 and J usage is TRBJ2-3; 8 bases map to TRBD2. The CDR3 length is 13 residues. CDR1 is MRHNA, CDR2 SNTAGT, per germline.